Below are 26 T cell receptor beta chains sequenced from a single sample in a study of cytomegalovirus exposure and HLA in healthy donors. A multiplex PCR was run with 60 Vbeta primers and 13 Jbeta primers. Sequencing used immunoSEQ multiplex PCR; TCRdb keeps in-frame clones, though not all of them. In the table there are about 190,000 clones, approximately 87% of which are singletons. The sequenced sample was PBMCs. Every receptor here comes from a man aged 30-40 years in good health and CMV-seronegative.

The chain recombines TRBV27 with TRBJ2-3; 8 bases map to TRBD2. The CDR3 totals 16 residues. Germline lookup yields CDR1 MNHEY and CDR2 SMNVEV (reference sequence). After removal of 4 bases from V and 6 bases from J, the junction contained 12 bases not matched to a gene. CDR3 sequence: CASSSRRGAGGDTQYF. In DNA form, the CDR3 reads TGTGCCAGCAGTTCCCGGCGGGGGGCCGGCGGGGATACGCAGTATTTT.

The chain couples TRBV7-9 to TRBJ2-3; possibly TRBD2 for D (6 bases). Germline loops: CDR1 SEHNR, CDR2 FQNEAQ (reference sequence). V was shortened by 8 bases and J by 8 bases, with 20 bases between the two germline ends. The CDR3 covers 14 residues. CDR3 sequence reads: CASQEGSKRVTQYF. The CDR3 DNA reads TGTGCCAGCCAGGAAGGGTCTAAGCGGGTTACGCAGTATTTT.

The V gene is TRBV28, the J gene TRBJ2-5; TRBD1 matches 10 bases. Germline V gene data show CDR1 as MDHEN and CDR2 as SYDVKM. The V gene end was trimmed by 5 bases and the J gene end by 5 bases; junction bases not matched to a gene: 8. The CDR3 covers 15 residues. The CDR3 is CASSQETGGLETQYF. CDR3 nucleotide sequence: TGTGCCAGCAGTCAAGAGACAGGGGGCTTGGAGACCCAGTACTTC.

This sequence joins TRBV28 and TRBJ2-7, with 7 bases identical to TRBD1. Germline-derived CDR1 and CDR2 are MDHEN and SYDVKM. This CDR3 is 14 amino acids long. The V segment lost 5 bases and the J segment 4 bases; nucleotides outside the gene matches: 8. The CDR3 nucleotides are TGTGCCAGCAGTACGACAGGGTATCGATACGAGCAGTACTTC. This encodes CASSTTGYRYEQYF. The full variable domain, in which reference TRBV28 and TRBJ2-7 provide the parts outside the CDR3, is DVKVTQSSRYLVKRTGEKVFLECVQDMDHENMFWYRQDPGLGLRLIYFSYDVKMKEKGDIPEGYSVSREKKERFSLILESASTNQTSMYLCASSTTGYRYEQYFGPGTRLTVT.

This clone has only one observation. The chain carries TRBV18 and TRBJ2-7, with TRBD1 identical over 7 bases. With 9 bases clipped from V and 2 bases from J, the junction kept 7 bases outside the gene matches. The CDR3 is made up of 13 amino acids. The germline V gene has CDR1 KGHSH and CDR2 LQKENI. The CDR3 here is CASRGGPTYEQYF. CDR3 nucleotides: TGTGCCAGTCGAGGGGGCCCTACCTACGAGCAGTACTTC. Combining the CDR3 with reference TRBV18 and TRBJ2-7 gives the whole variable domain NAGVMQNPRHLVRRRGQEARLRCSPMKGHSHVYWYRQLPEEGLKFMVYLQKENIIDESGMPKERFSAEFPKEGPSILRIQQVVRGDSAAYFCASRGGPTYEQYFGPGTRLTVT.

In DNA form, the CDR3 reads TGTGCCAGCAGTGAGTACGGTAATGAGCAGTTCTTC. It is translated as CASSEYGNEQFF. V and J are TRBV6-1 and TRBJ2-1; D is ambiguous. The V end lost 3 bases, the J end lost 7 bases, and 7 bases lay between the germline ends. Per germline, CDR1 MNHNS and CDR2 SASEGT. CDR3 length equals 12 residues.

This chain connects TRBV27 to TRBJ1-4; D is ambiguous. The CDR3 contains 16 residues. The V gene lost 2 bases and the J gene lost 8 bases, with 18 bases spanning the gap. CDR1 and CDR2 (germline): MNHEY, SMNVEV (reference sequence). Here the CDR3 DNA reads TGTGCCAGCAGTTTAACTCCAGTGGGCGGAGGAGAAAAACTGTTTTTT. Residues: CASSLTPVGGGEKLFF.

This clone was seen just once. The chain employs TRBV6-1 and TRBJ2-6; D is possibly TRBD1 (5 bases). V shed 6 bases and J shed 0 bases, with 9 bases lying between them. This CDR3 region has 15 residues. Per germline, CDR1 MNHNS and CDR2 SASEGT. CDR3 in amino acids: CASRQGGSGANVLTF. DNA of the CDR3: TGTGCCAGCAGGCAGGGCGGCTCTGGGGCCAACGTCCTGACTTTC.

The V and J genes are TRBV10-3 and TRBJ2-7; tentative D call: TRBD1 (6 bases). V was trimmed by 6 bases and J by 2 bases, leaving 14 bases between them. Per germline, CDR1 ENHRY and CDR2 SYGVKD. The CDR3 extends over 14 amino acids. This chain's CDR3 is CAIRKQGPPYEQYF. The CDR3 region has the DNA TGTGCCATCAGGAAACAGGGTCCCCCCTACGAGCAGTACTTC.

The chain uses TRBV7-9 and TRBJ1-2, with D perhaps matching TRBD1 (5 bases). Germline CDR1 is SEHNR and CDR2 is FQNEAQ (reference sequence). Deletions cut 0 bases from V and 8 bases from J, with 13 bases between. The CDR3 has 14 residues. Here the CDR3 reads CASSLAAGNRGYTF. CDR3 DNA sequence: TGTGCCAGCAGCTTAGCGGCAGGGAATCGGGGCTACACCTTC.

The chain carries TRBV27 and TRBJ2-3, with D possibly matching TRBD1 (6 bases). This CDR3 spans 15 amino acids. The V gene lost 3 bases and the J gene lost 2 bases, with 12 bases spanning the gap. The germline CDR1 and CDR2 sequences are MNHEY and SMNVEV (reference sequence). This chain's CDR3 is CASSFGSGATDTQYF. CDR3 DNA sequence: TGTGCCAGCAGTTTCGGGTCAGGGGCCACAGATACGCAGTATTTT.

The chain combines TRBV13 with TRBJ1-5; a weak D match, TRBD1 (5 bases). V lost 3 bases and J 1 base, leaving 13 bases between the germline ends. The CDR3 runs 16 residues. Germline V gene data show CDR1 as PRHDT and CDR2 as FYEKMQ (reference sequence). This chain's CDR3 is CASSLGGVNSNQPQHF. For the CDR3, the DNA is TGTGCCAGCAGCTTGGGGGGGGTTAACAGCAATCAGCCCCAGCATTTT.

In DNA, the CDR3 is TGTGCCAGCAGCCAGCAGTACCAAGAGACCCAGTACTTC. Its protein is CASSQQYQETQYF. The chain uses TRBV14 and TRBJ2-5; no firm D call. This CDR3 has 13 residues. CDR1 and CDR2 from the germline V gene are SGHDN and FVKESK. The ends were cut back, 3 bases at V and 0 bases at J, with 5 bases in the middle.

The rearrangement uses TRBV6-4 and TRBJ1-6; 9 bases are shared with TRBD1. This CDR3 has 14 residues. CDR1 is MRHNA and CDR2 is SNTAGT in the germline V gene. J was trimmed by 6 bases and V by 6 bases; bases with no gene match: 3. CDR3 DNA sequence: TGTGCCAGCAGCGAACAGGGGGCTAATTCACCCCTCCACTTT. It is translated as CASSEQGANSPLHF.

The genes are TRBV7-6 and TRBJ1-4; tentative D call: TRBD1 (6 bases). Germline values: CDR1 SGHVS, CDR2 FNYEAQ. V was shortened by 2 bases and J by 7 bases, with 14 bases between the two germline ends. The CDR3 is 15 amino acids. This chain's CDR3 is CASSLITGPTEKLFF. DNA for the CDR3: TGTGCCAGCAGCTTAATCACAGGGCCTACTGAAAAACTGTTTTTT.

The chain has TRBV14 and TRBJ2-5; TRBD2 is a possible D gene (6 bases). The end of the DNA fits TRBJ2-7 better, so the J call may be wrong. Per the germline V gene, CDR1 is SGHDN and CDR2 is FVKESK. CDR3 length: 14 residues. The CDR3 DNA reads as TGTGCCAGCAGCCGGGGGACGGGAGCCTACGAGCAGTACTTC. Protein product: CASSRGTGAYEQYF.

The chain couples TRBV4-3 to TRBJ1-3; 7 bases are shared with TRBD1. The CDR3 length is 16 residues. The V segment lost 0 bases and the J segment 0 bases; nucleotides outside the gene matches: 2. The germline V gene encodes CDR1 LGHNA and CDR2 YSLEER. The CDR3 nucleotides are TGCGCCAGCAGCCAAGAGACAGGGACCTCTGGAAACACCATATATTTT. Its protein product is CASSQETGTSGNTIYF.

V and J are TRBV19 and TRBJ1-5; no definite D call. Germline-derived CDR1 and CDR2 are LNHDA and SQIVND (reference sequence). There are 12 residues in the CDR3. The ends were cut back, 4 bases at V and 4 bases at J, with 5 bases in the middle. In DNA form, the CDR3 reads TGTGCCAGTAGTACGGGAAATCAGCCCCAGCATTTT. Amino acids: CASSTGNQPQHF.

This chain connects TRBV7-2 to TRBJ2-3, with D tentatively TRBD1 (6 bases). The CDR3 totals 16 residues. V lost 8 bases, J lost 0 bases, and 18 bases lay in between. Germline CDR1 SGHTA, CDR2 FQGNSA. This chain's CDR3 is CASRPPGVPSTDTQYF. The CDR3 DNA reads TGTGCCAGCCGCCCTCCAGGGGTCCCTAGCACAGATACGCAGTATTTT.

CDR3 DNA sequence: TGTGCCAGCAGCTCCCGCGACAGGGGTGCCTACAATGAGCAGTTCTTC. Its protein product is CASSSRDRGAYNEQFF. V usage is TRBV13 and J usage is TRBJ2-1; 8 bases are shared with TRBD1. V was pared by 4 bases and J by 2 bases, with 7 bases of the junction left unmatched. Germline V lookup: CDR1 PRHDT, CDR2 FYEKMQ (reference sequence). The CDR3 runs 16 residues.

J is TRBJ2-2 and V is TRBV5-4; TRBD2 aligns across 7 bases. Germline loops: CDR1 SGHNT, CDR2 YYREEE (reference sequence). CDR3 length: 16 amino acids. The V segment lost 4 bases and the J segment 2 bases; nucleotides outside the gene matches: 8. The CDR3 sequence is CASSRAASGNTGELFF. In DNA, the CDR3 is TGTGCCAGCAGCAGGGCGGCTAGCGGAAACACCGGGGAGCTGTTTTTT.

There are a few counts of this clone. The V gene is TRBV30, the J gene TRBJ2-4; weak D call: TRBD2 (5 bases). CDR1 is GTSNPN, CDR2 SVGIG, per germline (reference sequence). The V gene lost 3 bases and the J gene lost 1 base, with 10 bases spanning the gap. CDR3 length: 14 residues. In nucleotides, the CDR3 is TGTGCCTGGAGGTTGGGCGGGGCCAAAAACATTCAGTACTTC. Its translation is CAWRLGGAKNIQYF.

The gene calls are TRBV29-1 and TRBJ2-1; maybe TRBD2 (6 bases). CDR1 is SQVTM and CDR2 is ANQGSEA in the germline V gene. V was shortened by 0 bases and J by 8 bases, with 17 bases between the two germline ends. CDR3 length equals 15 residues. The CDR3 loop is CSVEDDVFGDYEQFF. DNA of the CDR3: TGCAGCGTTGAAGATGACGTCTTCGGGGACTATGAGCAGTTCTTC.

The V gene is TRBV5-1, the J gene TRBJ1-2, with a weak D call TRBD1 (6 bases). The V and J ends lost 0 bases and 12 bases respectively, with 18 bases between them. CDR1 is SGHRS, CDR2 YFSETQ, per germline. The CDR3 runs 14 residues. For the CDR3, the DNA is TGCGCCAGCAGCTTGGAGTACGGGACACCAGAGAACACCTTC. It encodes CASSLEYGTPENTF.

The rearrangement uses TRBV28 and TRBJ2-7; 9 bases align to TRBD1. The CDR3 extends over 14 amino acids. Germline loops: CDR1 MDHEN, CDR2 SYDVKM. V was clipped by 9 bases and J by 5 bases; unmatched bases: 11. DNA of the CDR3: TGTGCCAGTAACCCGGGACAGGGTGCCCACGAGCAGTACTTC. Translating it yields CASNPGQGAHEQYF.

This clone was detected once. The chain is built from TRBV28 and TRBJ2-1, with 13 bases fitting TRBD2. Germline V gene data show CDR1 as MDHEN and CDR2 as SYDVKM. V lost 6 bases, J lost 4 bases, and 3 bases stayed unmatched. There are 15 residues in the CDR3. DNA for the CDR3: TGTGCCAGCAGATTACTAGCGGGAGGGTACAATGAGCAGTTCTTC. Encoded protein: CASRLLAGGYNEQFF.